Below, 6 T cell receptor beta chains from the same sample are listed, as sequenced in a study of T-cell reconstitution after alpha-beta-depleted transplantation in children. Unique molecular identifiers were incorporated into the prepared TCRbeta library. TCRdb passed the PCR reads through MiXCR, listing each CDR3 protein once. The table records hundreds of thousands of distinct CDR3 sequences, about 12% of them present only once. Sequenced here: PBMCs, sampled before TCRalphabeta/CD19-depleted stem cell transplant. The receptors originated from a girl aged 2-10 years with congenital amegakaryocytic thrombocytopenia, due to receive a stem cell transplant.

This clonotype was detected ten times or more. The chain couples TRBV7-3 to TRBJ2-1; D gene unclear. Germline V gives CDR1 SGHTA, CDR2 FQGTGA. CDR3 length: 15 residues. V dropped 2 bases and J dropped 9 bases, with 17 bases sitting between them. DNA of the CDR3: TGTGCCAGCAGCTTAGAGACTGGAAATTTGGGTGAGCAGTTCTTC. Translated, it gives CASSLETGNLGEQFF.

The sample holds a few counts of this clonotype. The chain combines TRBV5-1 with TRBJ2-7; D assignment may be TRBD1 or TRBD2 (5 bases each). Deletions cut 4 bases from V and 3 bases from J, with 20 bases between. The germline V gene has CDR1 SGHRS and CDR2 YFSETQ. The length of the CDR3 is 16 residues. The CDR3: CASSPHRPGTDYEQYF. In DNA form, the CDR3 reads TGCGCCAGCAGCCCCCATCGTCCGGGGACGGACTACGAGCAGTACTTC.

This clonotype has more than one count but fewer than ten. The CDR3: CASSDEGQGQGEQYF. CDR3 nucleotides: TGCGCCAGCAGCGACGAAGGACAGGGTCAGGGCGAGCAGTACTTC. This chain connects TRBV5-1 to TRBJ2-7; 8 positions agree with TRBD1. V shed 4 bases, J shed 6 bases, and the junction held 12 bases outside the gene matches. Germline V gene sequence: CDR1 SGHRS, CDR2 YFSETQ. This CDR3 contains 15 residues.

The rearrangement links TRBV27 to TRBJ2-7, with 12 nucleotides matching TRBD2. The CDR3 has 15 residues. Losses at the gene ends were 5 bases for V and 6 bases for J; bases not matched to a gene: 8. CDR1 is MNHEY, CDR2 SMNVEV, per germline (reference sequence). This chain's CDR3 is CASSQLAGGRVEQYF. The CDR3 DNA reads TGTGCCAGCAGTCAACTAGCGGGAGGACGCGTCGAGCAGTACTTC.

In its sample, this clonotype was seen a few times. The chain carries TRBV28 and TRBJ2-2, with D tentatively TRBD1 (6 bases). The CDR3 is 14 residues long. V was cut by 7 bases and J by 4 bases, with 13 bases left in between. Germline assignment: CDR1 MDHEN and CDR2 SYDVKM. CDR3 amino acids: CASTWTELTGELFF. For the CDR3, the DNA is TGTGCCAGCACCTGGACAGAGCTCACCGGGGAGCTGTTTTTT.

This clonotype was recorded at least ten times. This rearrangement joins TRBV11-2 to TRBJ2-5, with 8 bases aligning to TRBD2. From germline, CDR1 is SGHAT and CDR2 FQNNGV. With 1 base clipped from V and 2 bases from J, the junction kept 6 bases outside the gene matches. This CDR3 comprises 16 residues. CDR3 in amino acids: CASSLGLAGLQETQYF. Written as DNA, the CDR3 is TGTGCCAGCAGCTTAGGGCTAGCGGGCCTACAAGAGACCCAGTACTTC.